This T cell receptor beta chain was sequenced in a study of neurological immune-mediated disorders. Study-level results: Multiple sclerosis was found to have the least TCR clonal expansion, below healthy controls, and HTLV-1-associated myelopathy the most.

This clonotype occurred many times. Its antigen remains unidentified. TCRdb independently ran MiXCR on the 5' RACE reads; one entry per CDR3 protein. The table includes 25,000 to 35,000 distinct CDR3 sequences, around 1.5% detected once. Unsorted libraries were generated from 2 million PBMCs held at -80 degrees C. The CDR3 runs 15 residues. Between the trimmed V and J ends, which lost 2 bases and 0 bases, there was a span of 10 bases. Per the germline V gene, CDR1 is SGHAT and CDR2 is FQNNGV. The sequenced sample was PBMCs. The V and J genes are TRBV11-2 and TRBJ1-1; D call uncertain. The sequence derives from a woman in her twenties or thirties with multiple sclerosis. The CDR3 reads CASSLSPGLNTEAFF. Written as DNA, the CDR3 is TGTGCCAGCAGCTTATCTCCGGGTTTGAACACTGAAGCTTTCTTT.